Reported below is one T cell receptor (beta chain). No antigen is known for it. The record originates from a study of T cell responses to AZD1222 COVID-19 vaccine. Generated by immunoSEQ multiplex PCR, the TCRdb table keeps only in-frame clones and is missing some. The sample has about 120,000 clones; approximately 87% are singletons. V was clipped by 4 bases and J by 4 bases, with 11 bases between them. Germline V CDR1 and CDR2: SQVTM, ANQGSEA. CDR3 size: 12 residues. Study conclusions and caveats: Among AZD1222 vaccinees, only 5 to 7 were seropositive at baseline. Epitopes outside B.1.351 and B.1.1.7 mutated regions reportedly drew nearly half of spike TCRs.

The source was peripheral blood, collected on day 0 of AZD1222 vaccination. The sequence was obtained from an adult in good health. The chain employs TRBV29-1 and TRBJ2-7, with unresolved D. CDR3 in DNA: TGCAGCGTTGCCCAGGACGTATACGAGCAGTACTTC. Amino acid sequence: CSVAQDVYEQYF.